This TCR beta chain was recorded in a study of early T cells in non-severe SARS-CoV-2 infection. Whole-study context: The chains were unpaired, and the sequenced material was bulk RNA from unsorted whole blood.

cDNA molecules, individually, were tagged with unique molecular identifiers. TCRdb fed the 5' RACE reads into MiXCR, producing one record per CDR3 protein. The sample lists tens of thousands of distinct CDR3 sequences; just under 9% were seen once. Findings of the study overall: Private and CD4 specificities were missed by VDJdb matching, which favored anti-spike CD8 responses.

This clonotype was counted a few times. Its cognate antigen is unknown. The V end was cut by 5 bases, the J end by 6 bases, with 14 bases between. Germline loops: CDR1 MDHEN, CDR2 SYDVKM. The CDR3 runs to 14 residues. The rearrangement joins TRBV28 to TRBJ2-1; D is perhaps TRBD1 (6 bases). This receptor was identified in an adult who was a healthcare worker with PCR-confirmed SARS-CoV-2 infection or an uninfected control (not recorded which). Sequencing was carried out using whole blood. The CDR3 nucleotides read TGTGCCAGCAGTCCCCTGGGGGCGGCCAATGAGCAGTTCTTC. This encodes CASSPLGAANEQFF.